This passage covers 11 T cell receptor beta chains from one sample sequenced in a study of metastatic and nonmetastatic thyroid tumors. Ahead of thyroid surgery, no patient had received treatment of any kind. TCRdb reprocessed the PCR reads using MiXCR. The sample lists 30,000 or so clones, about 30% occurring once. The sample comprised blood. The receptors here all came from a female donor with papillary thyroid cancer or a benign thyroid nodule (not recorded which). Some clones in this sample may be carry-over from other donors' samples.

In its sample, this clone was seen a few times. A much larger clone differs by one base, so this may be a read error. Likely a read error: the CDR3 ends without its conserved phenylalanine or tryptophan. V and J are TRBV20-1 and TRBJ2-1, with D possibly being TRBD1 (6 bases). V was clipped by 1 base and J by 8 bases, with 18 bases between them. The CDR3 consists of 15 residues. Per germline, CDR1 DFQATT and CDR2 SNEGSKA (reference sequence). CDR3 protein: CSARAPGALGYEQFL. The CDR3 nucleotides are TGCAGTGCTAGAGCGCCAGGGGCGTTAGGGTATGAGCAGTTCCTC.

This rearrangement joins TRBV20-1 to TRBJ2-1; 10 nucleotides agree with TRBD2. CDR1 is DFQATT, CDR2 SNEGSKA, per germline (reference sequence). CDR3 length equals 15 residues. J lost 6 bases, V lost 2 bases, and 7 bases had no gene match. CDR3 DNA: TGCAGTGCTAGACCTCTAGCGGGAGTCGGCAATGAGCAGTTCTTC. This codes for CSARPLAGVGNEQFF.

This clone was detected ten times or more. The chain uses TRBV6-1 and TRBJ2-1; no clear D gene. V was trimmed by 0 bases and J by 9 bases, leaving 3 bases between them. The CDR3 loop spans 11 amino acids. The germline CDR1 and CDR2 sequences are MNHNS and SASEGT. CDR3 residues: CASSEATEQFF. Written as DNA, the CDR3 is TGTGCCAGCAGTGAAGCCACTGAGCAGTTCTTC.

This clone has at least ten counts. The V and J genes are TRBV27 and TRBJ1-6, with 7 bases fitting TRBD1. The J segment lost 8 bases and the V segment lost 10 bases, leaving 11 bases of the junction unmatched. The CDR3 extends over 14 amino acids. In germline, CDR1 is MNHEY, CDR2 SMNVEV (reference sequence). This CDR3 is CATGLTGKDSPLHF. As DNA, the CDR3 is TGTGCCACCGGACTGACAGGGAAAGATTCACCCCTCCACTTT.

This clone has a single count. J is TRBJ2-7 and V is TRBV5-1; tentative D call: TRBD2 (5 bases). V lost 1 base to trimming and J lost 2 bases, with 10 bases between them. This CDR3 contains 14 residues. Germline V gene data show CDR1 as SGHRS and CDR2 as YFSETQ. DNA of the CDR3: TGCGCCAGCAGCTTGTGGACTGTCCCCTACGAGCAGTACTTC. Encoded protein: CASSLWTVPYEQYF.

This clone was seen repeatedly, ten times or more. V is TRBV12-3 or TRBV12-4 and J is TRBJ2-1, with 11 bases fitting TRBD2. V trimming: 1 base; J trimming: 6 bases; junction bases outside the gene matches: 2. This CDR3 comprises 15 residues. In nucleotides, the CDR3 is TGTGCCAGCAGTTTAGTAGCGGGAGGGTTCAATGAGCAGTTCTTC. Translation: CASSLVAGGFNEQFF.

The chain carries TRBV9 and TRBJ1-6; D is perhaps TRBD1 (6 bases). The germline V and J ends were trimmed by 4 bases and 7 bases, with 18 bases remaining between them. The CDR3 has 16 residues. CDR1 is SGDLS, CDR2 YYNGEE, per germline. CDR3 in amino acids: CASSSLDSGGNSPLHF. For the CDR3, the DNA is TGTGCCAGCAGCTCCCTGGACAGTGGAGGCAATTCACCCCTCCACTTT.

This clone was observed at least ten times. This specimen includes other DNA sequences encoding the same CDR3. The V call is TRBV4-3, the J call TRBJ1-3; D perhaps matches TRBD1 (6 bases). V lost 0 bases and J 2 bases, leaving 11 bases between the germline ends. Germline V gene lookup returns CDR1 LGHNA and CDR2 YSLEER. CDR3 length equals 16 residues. Here the CDR3 DNA reads TGCGCCAGCAGCCAAGAACTCCCAGGGGCTGGAAACACCATATATTTT. Translating it yields CASSQELPGAGNTIYF.

This clone has more than one count but fewer than ten. This rearrangement joins TRBV27 to TRBJ2-1; D uncertain. V lost 2 bases, J lost 2 bases, and 7 bases lay in between. Germline CDR1 MNHEY, CDR2 SMNVEV (reference sequence). This CDR3 contains 14 residues. The CDR3 region has the DNA TGTGCCAGCAGTTTAGGGTCGGCCTACAATGAGCAGTTCTTC. Amino acids: CASSLGSAYNEQFF.

This clone was picked up many times. The chain links TRBV9 to TRBJ2-2; 7 bases agree with TRBD1. The germline CDR1 and CDR2 sequences are SGDLS and YYNGEE. This CDR3 region has 16 residues. V shed 1 base, J shed 0 bases, and the junction held 3 bases outside the gene matches. The CDR3 nucleotides read TGTGCCAGCAGCGTAACCGGGACAGCGAACACCGGGGAGCTGTTTTTT. Protein product: CASSVTGTANTGELFF.

This clone showed up just a few times. The chain uses TRBV6-1 and TRBJ2-7; D perhaps matches TRBD1 (5 bases). Germline V gene sequence: CDR1 MNHNS, CDR2 SASEGT. V lost 2 bases and J lost 5, with 13 bases in between. The CDR3 is 14 amino acids. CDR3 nucleotide sequence: TGTGCCAGCAGTGAATTGCAGGGTGTTGACGAGCAGTACTTC. Protein product: CASSELQGVDEQYF.